Listed here are 20 T cell receptor beta chains from one sample, sequenced in a study of T cell repertoires in cytomegalovirus infection. TCRdb fed the reads into MiXCR, producing one record per CDR3 protein. The sample comprises 200,000 or so distinct CDR3 sequences, 28% of which are singletons, and approximately 31% rests with the top ten. The sample consisted of PBMCs. These receptors were obtained from a human donor in good health (CMV status not recorded). Some clones in this sample may be carry-over from other donors' samples.

This clonotype was counted ten times or more. V gene TRBV7-2 combines with J gene TRBJ2-3; 10 bases fit TRBD1. CDR1 SGHTA and CDR2 FQGNSA come from the germline V gene. The CDR3 covers 15 residues. Trimming cost V 4 bases and J 3 bases; bases outside gene matches: 4. The CDR3, as DNA: TGTGCCAGCAGCTGGGACAGGGGAGTAACAGATACGCAGTATTTT. Translation gives CASSWDRGVTDTQYF.

V gene TRBV11-2 combines with J gene TRBJ2-7; perhaps D is TRBD1 or TRBD2 (5 bases each). The V end was cut by 5 bases, the J end by 1 base, with 18 bases between. CDR1 is SGHAT and CDR2 is FQNNGV in the germline V gene. The CDR3 runs to 16 residues. CDR3 protein: CASSPPGTSLSYEQYF. CDR3 DNA sequence: TGTGCCAGCAGCCCTCCCGGGACGTCTCTTTCCTACGAGCAGTACTTC. The full variable domain, its missing parts supplied by reference TRBV11-2 and TRBJ2-7, is EAGVAQSPRYKIIEKRQSVAFWCNPISGHATLYWYQQILGQGPKLLIQFQNNGVVDDSQLPKDRFSAERLKGVDSTLKIQPAKLEDSAVYLCASSPPGTSLSYEQYFGPGTRLTVT.

V gene TRBV6-2 or TRBV6-3 combines with J gene TRBJ1-5; no reliable D call. Between the trimmed V and J ends, which lost 10 bases and 5 bases, there was a span of 15 bases. The CDR3 length is 13 residues. CDR1 MNHEY and CDR2 SVGEGT come from the germline V gene. This CDR3 is CATADPGDQPQHF. The CDR3 bases are TGTGCCACTGCGGACCCCGGGGATCAGCCCCAGCATTTT.

The rearrangement uses TRBV20-1 and TRBJ1-1; 8 nucleotides agree with TRBD1. The CDR3 is 16 amino acids. Germline assignment: CDR1 DFQATT and CDR2 SNEGSKA (reference sequence). After removal of 4 bases from V and 1 base from J, the junction contained 11 bases not matched to a gene. Here the CDR3 reads CSAIPWQGAQNTEAFF. Written as DNA, the CDR3 is TGCAGTGCTATCCCGTGGCAGGGGGCCCAGAACACTGAAGCTTTCTTT.

This clonotype appeared a few times. The chain employs TRBV7-8 and TRBJ1-5; D not certain. V lost 5 bases and J lost 0, with 8 bases in between. Germline V gives CDR1 SGHVS, CDR2 FQNEAQ. The CDR3 is made up of 14 amino acids. Here the CDR3 reads CASSTTDSNQPQHF. The CDR3 nucleotides read TGTGCCAGCAGCACGACGGATAGCAATCAGCCCCAGCATTTT.

This chain connects TRBV7-9 to TRBJ2-1; 10 bases align to TRBD1. This CDR3 region has 17 residues. J was trimmed by 9 bases and V by 0 bases; bases with no gene match: 11. Germline lookup yields CDR1 SEHNR and CDR2 FQNEAQ (reference sequence). CDR3 nucleotide sequence: TGTGCCAGCAGCTTAGCGAGCGGGACAGGGGAAACGGTTGAGCAGTTCTTC. Translation: CASSLASGTGETVEQFF.

The rearrangement links TRBV7-2 to TRBJ2-3, with TRBD1 as a possible D gene (5 bases). The CDR3 covers 13 residues. V lost 2 bases to trimming and J lost 6 bases, with 9 bases between them. Germline V gene data show CDR1 as SGHTA and CDR2 as FQGNSA. The CDR3 sequence: CASSLQQADTQYF. The CDR3 DNA follows: TGTGCCAGCAGCTTACAACAGGCGGATACGCAGTATTTT.

This chain links TRBV18 with TRBJ1-1; 8 positions agree with TRBD1. Germline V gene sequence: CDR1 KGHSH, CDR2 LQKENI. The CDR3 runs to 14 residues. V was clipped by 3 bases and J by 7 bases; unmatched bases: 7. CDR3: CASSPLGQGFEAFF. Here the CDR3 DNA reads TGTGCCAGCTCACCCTTAGGACAGGGCTTTGAAGCTTTCTTT. Full variable domain (missing parts from reference TRBV18 and TRBJ1-1): NAGVMQNPRHLVRRRGQEARLRCSPMKGHSHVYWYRQLPEEGLKFMVYLQKENIIDESGMPKERFSAEFPKEGPSILRIQQVVRGDSAAYFCASSPLGQGFEAFFGQGTRLTVV.

This clonotype was detected a few times. V gene TRBV7-2 combines with J gene TRBJ2-5; 9 positions match TRBD2. CDR1 is SGHTA and CDR2 is FQGNSA in the germline V gene. The CDR3 loop spans 15 amino acids. The junction had 7 bases not matched to a gene; V was cut back by 3 bases and J by 5 bases. CDR3 residues: CASSLGGGAYETQYF. For the CDR3, the DNA is TGTGCCAGCAGCTTGGGCGGGGGGGCTTATGAGACCCAGTACTTC.

The gene calls are TRBV5-5 and TRBJ1-1; D is possibly TRBD1 (5 bases). CDR1 and CDR2 from the germline V gene are SGHKS and YYEKEE (reference sequence). The CDR3 is 15 amino acids. V gave up 5 bases and J gave up 3 bases, with 17 bases separating them. DNA for the CDR3: TGTGCCAGCAGTACTCGACCCGGAGGGGACACTGAAGCTTTCTTT. Residues: CASSTRPGGDTEAFF.

This clonotype was counted only a few times. The chain combines TRBV19 with TRBJ1-5; 9 nucleotides match TRBD1. Per the germline V gene, CDR1 is LNHDA and CDR2 is SQIVND (reference sequence). Trimming at V came to 0 bases and at J to 4 bases, leaving 4 bases not matched to a gene. The CDR3 has 16 residues. For the CDR3, the DNA is TGTGCCAGTAGTATAGAAGGACAGGGGCAGAATCAGCCCCAGCATTTT. Translated, it gives CASSIEGQGQNQPQHF.

The gene calls are TRBV12-3 or TRBV12-4 and TRBJ2-7; TRBD1 matches at 11 bases. Trimming at V came to 2 bases and at J to 7 bases, leaving 13 bases not matched to a gene. This CDR3 region has 17 residues. CDR3 coding DNA: TGTGCCAGCAGTTTACCCCCCGGACAGGGGGCCTGGGGGGAGCAGTACTTC. It specifies CASSLPPGQGAWGEQYF.

V usage is TRBV4-2 and J usage is TRBJ1-2; no reliable D call. Germline values: CDR1 LGHNA, CDR2 YNFKEQ. The CDR3 loop spans 13 amino acids. Trimming shortened V by 1 base and J by 8 bases, and 11 bases separated the two germline ends. In DNA, the CDR3 is TGTGCCAGCAGCCAAGCGGAGTACGAGGGCTACACCTTC. It encodes CASSQAEYEGYTF.

V usage is TRBV7-6 and J usage is TRBJ2-7, with 8 bases matching TRBD1. This CDR3 comprises 15 residues. CDR1 is SGHVS and CDR2 is FNYEAQ in the germline V gene. V gave up 4 bases and J gave up 0 bases; unmatched junction bases: 5. CDR3 nucleotide sequence: TGTGCCAGCAGCTCTCCGGGACAGGCCTCCTACGAGCAGTACTTC. The encoded protein is CASSSPGQASYEQYF.

This rearrangement joins TRBV19 to TRBJ1-2; TRBD1 is a possible D gene (5 bases). The germline V and J ends were trimmed by 2 bases and 3 bases, with 7 bases remaining between them. CDR1 and CDR2 (germline): LNHDA, SQIVND (reference sequence). The CDR3 extends over 13 amino acids. The CDR3 coding sequence is TGTGCCAGTAGTATAAGAGGGGACTATGGCTACACCTTC. Translated, it gives CASSIRGDYGYTF.

The chain couples TRBV4-3 to TRBJ2-3; D is perhaps TRBD2 (6 bases). Trimming took off 2 bases at V and 6 bases at J, with 15 bases between the two ends. CDR1 and CDR2 from the germline V gene are LGHNA and YSLEER. CDR3 length: 15 amino acids. DNA of the CDR3: TGCGCCAGCAGCCAACCAGCGGGCCCTCTGGATACGCAGTATTTT. Its protein is CASSQPAGPLDTQYF.

The chain is built from TRBV19 and TRBJ1-5, with TRBD1 matching 8 bases. V shed 5 bases, J shed 1 base, and the junction held 10 bases outside the gene matches. The CDR3 extends over 17 amino acids. CDR1 is LNHDA and CDR2 is SQIVND in the germline V gene (reference sequence). CDR3 DNA sequence: TGTGCCAGTAGTCTAAGACAGGGGCTGGGGAGCAATCAGCCCCAGCATTTT. Protein: CASSLRQGLGSNQPQHF.

CDR3 protein: CASSYGTKNEQFF. The CDR3 bases are TGTGCCAGCAGTTATGGGACTAAAAATGAGCAGTTCTTC. The V gene is TRBV6-9, the J gene TRBJ2-1; 7 positions match TRBD2. The CDR3 sequence is 13 residues long. Germline CDR1 and CDR2: MNHGY and SVAAGI. The V segment lost 2 bases and the J segment 7 bases; nucleotides outside the gene matches: 2.

DNA for the CDR3: TGTGCCAGCAGCTTCCGGAGGACAGATACGCAGTATTTT. Its translation: CASSFRRTDTQYF. The chain combines TRBV7-3 with TRBJ2-3, with a weak D call TRBD2 (5 bases). This CDR3 is 13 amino acids long. V was trimmed by 3 bases and J by 3 bases, leaving 7 bases between them. Germline V gene data show CDR1 as SGHTA and CDR2 as FQGTGA.

The CDR3 spells CASSGLGEQFF. CDR3 DNA sequence: TGTGCCAGCAGTGGCCTTGGTGAGCAGTTCTTC. This chain joins TRBV25-1 and TRBJ2-1, with no clear D. Per germline, CDR1 MGHDK and CDR2 SYGVNS. Trimming removed 4 bases at V and 9 bases at J, with 7 bases between. This CDR3 has 11 amino acids.